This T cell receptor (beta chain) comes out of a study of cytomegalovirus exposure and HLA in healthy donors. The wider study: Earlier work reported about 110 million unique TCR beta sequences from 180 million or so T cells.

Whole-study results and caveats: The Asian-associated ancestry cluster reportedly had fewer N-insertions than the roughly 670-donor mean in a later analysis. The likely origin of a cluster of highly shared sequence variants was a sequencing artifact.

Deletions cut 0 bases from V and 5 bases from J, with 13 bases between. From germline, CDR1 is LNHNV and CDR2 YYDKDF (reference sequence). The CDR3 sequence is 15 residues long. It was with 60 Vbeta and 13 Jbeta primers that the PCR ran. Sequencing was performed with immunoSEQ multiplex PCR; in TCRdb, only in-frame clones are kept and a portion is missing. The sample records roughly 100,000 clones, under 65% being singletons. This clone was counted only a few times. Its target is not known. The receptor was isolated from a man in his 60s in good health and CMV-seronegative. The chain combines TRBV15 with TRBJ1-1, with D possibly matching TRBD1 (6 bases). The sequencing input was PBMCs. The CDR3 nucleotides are TGTGCCACCAGCAGAGATCCATACAGGGTGACTGAAGCTTTCTTT. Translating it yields CATSRDPYRVTEAFF.